This T cell receptor (beta chain) was sequenced during a study of shared clonotypes between healthy human individuals. Of note for this clone: The sample carries other DNA sequences with the same CDR3.

Trimming removed 5 bases at V and 2 bases at J, with 6 bases between. The CDR3 covers 12 residues. CDR1 MNHEY and CDR2 SVGAGI come from the germline V gene. Every subset had its genomic DNA shared out evenly among several immunoSEQ plates. Assay: immunoSEQ multiplex PCR; the TCRdb copy retains only in-frame clones and omits some. The sample holds 2 million to 2.5 million clones; nearly 97% are singletons and the top ten take roughly 0.13%. Source material: naive CD4+ T cells sorted from blood. Indicated subset: CD45RA+ positively selected. The receptor's source is a man aged 18 to 35 in good health. The chain recombines TRBV6-5 with TRBJ1-1; D gene ambiguous. The CDR3 DNA follows: TGTGCCAGCAGTCGGCAAAACACTGAAGCTTTCTTT. Its protein product is CASSRQNTEAFF.